What follows are 10 T cell receptor beta chains derived from one specimen sequenced in a study of CD8 T cells in Susac syndrome. An input of about 0.5 to 1 ug of RNA was subjected to reverse transcription using random hexamers. TCRdb re-called the immunoSEQ multiplex PCR reads with MiXCR, one entry per CDR3 protein. Altogether around 150,000 distinct CDR3 sequences are present, 95% being singletons, with the ten largest covering 0.14%. Sequencing was carried out using CD4+ T cells from PBMCs. The receptors were sampled from a human donor with Susac syndrome.

This rearrangement joins TRBV11-1 to TRBJ2-2; D is undetermined. The CDR3 has 13 amino acids. Deletions cut 0 bases from V and 8 bases from J, with 7 bases between. Germline lookup yields CDR1 SGHAT and CDR2 FQDESV (reference sequence). Written as DNA, the CDR3 is TGTGCCAGCAGCTTAGCCCGGTCGGGGGAGCTGTTTTTT. As protein: CASSLARSGELFF. The full variable domain, its missing parts supplied by reference TRBV11-1 and TRBJ2-2, is EAEVAQSPRYKITEKSQAVAFWCDPISGHATLYWYRQILGQGPELLVQFQDESVVDDSQLPKDRFSAERLKGVDSTLKIQPAELGDSAMYLCASSLARSGELFFGEGSRLTVL.

This chain uses TRBV12-3 or TRBV12-4 with TRBJ2-5; 7 bases line up with TRBD2. With 5 bases clipped from V and 2 bases from J, the junction kept 5 bases outside the gene matches. The CDR3 contains 14 residues. This CDR3 is CASSLTGGQETQYF. CDR3 bases: TGTGCCAGCAGTCTCACCGGGGGGCAAGAGACCCAGTACTTC.

The chain uses TRBV9 and TRBJ2-2; D remains ambiguous. Trimming stripped 3 bases from V and 2 bases from J, with 14 bases between. The CDR3 consists of 16 residues. Germline V gene data show CDR1 as SGDLS and CDR2 as YYNGEE. In nucleotides, the CDR3 is TGTGCCAGCAGCGCCCTCCCGCTCCCTAACACCGGGGAGCTGTTTTTT. Translating gives CASSALPLPNTGELFF.

This chain's CDR3 is CSVWTGSNQPQHF. The CDR3 region has the DNA TGCAGCGTCTGGACAGGCTCTAATCAGCCCCAGCATTTT. This sequence joins TRBV29-1 and TRBJ1-5, with 7 bases identical to TRBD1. Trimming cost V 6 bases and J 4 bases; bases outside gene matches: 6. Looked up from germline, CDR1 is SQVTM and CDR2 is ANQGSEA. The CDR3 length is 13 residues.

The CDR3 DNA sequence: TGTGCCAGCAGAATCCAGGGGGAATGGGCGAGCAATCAGCCCCAGCATTTT. Its protein is CASRIQGEWASNQPQHF. The chain links TRBV12-3 or TRBV12-4 to TRBJ1-5; 7 bases line up with TRBD1. The CDR3 is 17 residues long. Losses at the gene ends were 6 bases for V and 1 base for J; bases not matched to a gene: 12.

The gene calls are TRBV3-1 and TRBJ2-7; tentative D call: TRBD2 (5 bases). CDR1 and CDR2 from the germline V gene are LGHDT and YNNKEL (reference sequence). V was shortened by 4 bases and J by 6 bases, with 13 bases between the two germline ends. This CDR3 is 13 amino acids long. The CDR3 here is CASSPPGLREQYF. As DNA, the CDR3 is TGTGCCAGCAGCCCGCCAGGACTGCGCGAGCAGTACTTC.

The V gene is TRBV20-1, the J gene TRBJ2-7; D could derive from TRBD1 or TRBD2 (5 bases each). Germline loops: CDR1 DFQATT, CDR2 SNEGSKA (reference sequence). The CDR3 consists of 14 residues. V lost 1 base, J lost 0 bases, and 10 bases lay in between. DNA of the CDR3: TGCAGTGCTAGAGGGGGGACCAACTCCTACGAGCAGTACTTC. Amino acids: CSARGGTNSYEQYF.

J is TRBJ1-1 and V is TRBV18, with 10 bases that match TRBD1. The CDR3 length is 15 residues. Germline V lookup: CDR1 KGHSH, CDR2 LQKENI. J lost 6 bases, V lost 4 bases, and 8 bases had no gene match. CDR3 sequence: CASSLWTGGESEAFF. CDR3 DNA: TGTGCCAGCTCACTGTGGACAGGGGGAGAGTCTGAAGCTTTCTTT.

V usage is TRBV15 and J usage is TRBJ1-2, with D unclear. The CDR3 extends over 13 amino acids. CDR1 LNHNV and CDR2 YYDKDF come from the germline V gene (reference sequence). The V gene lost 3 bases and the J gene lost 4 bases, with 9 bases spanning the gap. CDR3 in amino acids: CATSSGRFYGYTF. For the CDR3, the DNA is TGTGCCACCAGCAGCGGACGGTTCTATGGCTACACCTTC.

This chain connects TRBV9 to TRBJ2-3, with D perhaps TRBD1 or TRBD2 (5 bases each). The CDR3 has 14 amino acids. Germline CDR1 reads SGDLS; CDR2 reads YYNGEE. The V end was cut by 4 bases, the J end by 2 bases, with 11 bases between. The CDR3 nucleotides read TGTGCCAGCAGCACCCCCGGGACCACAGATACGCAGTATTTT. Translating it yields CASSTPGTTDTQYF.